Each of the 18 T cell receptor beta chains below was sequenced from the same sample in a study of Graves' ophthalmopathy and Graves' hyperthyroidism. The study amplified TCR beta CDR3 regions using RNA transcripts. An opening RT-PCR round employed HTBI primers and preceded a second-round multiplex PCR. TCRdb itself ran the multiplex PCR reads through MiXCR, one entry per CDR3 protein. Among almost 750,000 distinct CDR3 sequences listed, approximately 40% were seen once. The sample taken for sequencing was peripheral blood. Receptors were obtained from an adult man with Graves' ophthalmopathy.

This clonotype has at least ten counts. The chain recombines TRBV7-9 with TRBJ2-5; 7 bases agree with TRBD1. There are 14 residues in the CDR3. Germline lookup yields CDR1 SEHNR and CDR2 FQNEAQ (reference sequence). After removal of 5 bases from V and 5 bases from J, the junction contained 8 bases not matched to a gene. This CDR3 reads CASSPDRVGETQYF. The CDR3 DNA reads TGTGCCAGCAGCCCCGACAGGGTTGGGGAGACCCAGTACTTC.

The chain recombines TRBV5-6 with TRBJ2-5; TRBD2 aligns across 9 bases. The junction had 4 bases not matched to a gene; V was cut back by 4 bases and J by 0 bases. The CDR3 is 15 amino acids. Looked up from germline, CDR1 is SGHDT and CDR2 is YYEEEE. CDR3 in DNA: TGTGCCAGCAGCCCTAGCGGGACGTACCAAGAGACCCAGTACTTC. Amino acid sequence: CASSPSGTYQETQYF.

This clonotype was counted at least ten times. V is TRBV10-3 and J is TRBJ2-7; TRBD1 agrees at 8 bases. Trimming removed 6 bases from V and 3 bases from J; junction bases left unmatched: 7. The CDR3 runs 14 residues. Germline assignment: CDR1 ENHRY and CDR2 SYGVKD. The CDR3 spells CAIRADRGNYEQYF. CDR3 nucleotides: TGTGCCATCAGGGCCGACAGGGGAAACTACGAGCAGTACTTC.

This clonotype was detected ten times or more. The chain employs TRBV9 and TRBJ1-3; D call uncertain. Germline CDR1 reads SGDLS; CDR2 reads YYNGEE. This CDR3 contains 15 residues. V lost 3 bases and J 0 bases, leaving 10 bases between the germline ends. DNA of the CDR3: TGTGCCAGCAGCGGTAAAGGGTCCTCTGGAAACACCATATATTTT. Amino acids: CASSGKGSSGNTIYF.

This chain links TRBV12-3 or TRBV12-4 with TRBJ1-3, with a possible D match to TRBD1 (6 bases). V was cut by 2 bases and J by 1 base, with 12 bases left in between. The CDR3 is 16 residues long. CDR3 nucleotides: TGTGCCAGCAGTTTAATGGGGGCCTTATCTGGAAACACCATATATTTT. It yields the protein CASSLMGALSGNTIYF.

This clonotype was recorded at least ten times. CDR3 bases: TGTGCCAGCAGAGTACAGGGAGGCTCTGGCTACACCTTC. Protein product: CASRVQGGSGYTF. The gene calls are TRBV2 and TRBJ1-2; possibly TRBD1 for D (6 bases). V lost 6 bases, J lost 7 bases, and 15 bases lay in between. From germline, CDR1 is SNHLY and CDR2 FYNNEI. This CDR3 is 13 amino acids long.

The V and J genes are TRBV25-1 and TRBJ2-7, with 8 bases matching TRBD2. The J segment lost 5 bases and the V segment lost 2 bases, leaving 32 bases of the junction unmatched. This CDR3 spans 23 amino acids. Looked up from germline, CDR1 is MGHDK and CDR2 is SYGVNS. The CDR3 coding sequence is TGTGCCAGCAGTGAAGGAAAATTCTGCAGTGCTCCCCCTGGAGCGAGCGGGAGCAACGAGCAGTACTTC. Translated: CASSEGKFCSAPPGASGSNEQYF.

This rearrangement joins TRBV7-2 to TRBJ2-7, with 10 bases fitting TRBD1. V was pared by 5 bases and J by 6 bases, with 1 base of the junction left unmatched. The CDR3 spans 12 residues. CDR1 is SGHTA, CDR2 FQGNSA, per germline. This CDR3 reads CASSRDRGEQYF. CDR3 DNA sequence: TGTGCCAGCAGCCGGGACAGGGGCGAGCAGTACTTC. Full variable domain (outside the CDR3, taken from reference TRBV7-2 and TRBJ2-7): GAGVSQSPSNKVTEKGKDVELRCDPISGHTALYWYRQSLGQGLEFLIYFQGNSAPDKSGLPSDRFSAERTGGSVSTLTIQRTQQEDSAVYLCASSRDRGEQYFGPGTRLTVT.

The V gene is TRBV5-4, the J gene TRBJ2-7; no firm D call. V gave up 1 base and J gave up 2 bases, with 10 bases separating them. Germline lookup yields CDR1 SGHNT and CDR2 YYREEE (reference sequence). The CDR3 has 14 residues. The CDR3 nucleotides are TGTGCCAGCAGCTTGTGGGGATCACCCTACGAGCAGTACTTC. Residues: CASSLWGSPYEQYF.

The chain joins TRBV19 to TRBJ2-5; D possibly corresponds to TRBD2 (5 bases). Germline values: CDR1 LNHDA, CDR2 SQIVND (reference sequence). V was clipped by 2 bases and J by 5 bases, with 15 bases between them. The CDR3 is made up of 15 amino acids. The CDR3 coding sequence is TGTGCCAGTAGTATAAAATGGCTAGCCTTTGAGACCCAGTACTTC. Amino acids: CASSIKWLAFETQYF.

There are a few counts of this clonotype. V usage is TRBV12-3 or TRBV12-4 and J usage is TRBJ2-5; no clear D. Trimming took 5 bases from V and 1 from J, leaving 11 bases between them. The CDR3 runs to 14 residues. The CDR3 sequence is CASSEYGAQETQYF. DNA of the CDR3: TGTGCCAGCAGTGAATATGGCGCCCAAGAGACCCAGTACTTC.

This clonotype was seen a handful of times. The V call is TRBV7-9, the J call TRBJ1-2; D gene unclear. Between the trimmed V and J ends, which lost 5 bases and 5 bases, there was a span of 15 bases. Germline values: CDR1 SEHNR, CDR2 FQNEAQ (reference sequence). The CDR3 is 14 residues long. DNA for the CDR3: TGTGCCAGCAGCCCACCCGGAGTCCGGTATGGCTACACCTTC. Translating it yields CASSPPGVRYGYTF.

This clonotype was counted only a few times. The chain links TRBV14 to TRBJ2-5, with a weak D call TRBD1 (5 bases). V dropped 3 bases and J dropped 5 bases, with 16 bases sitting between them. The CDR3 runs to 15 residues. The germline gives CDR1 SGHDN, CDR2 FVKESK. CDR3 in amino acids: CASSHKISGWETQYF. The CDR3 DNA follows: TGTGCCAGCAGCCACAAGATCTCAGGGTGGGAGACCCAGTACTTC. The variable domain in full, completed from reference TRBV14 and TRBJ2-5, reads EAGVTQFPSHSVIEKGQTVTLRCDPISGHDNLYWYRRVMGKEIKFLLHFVKESKQDESGMPNNRFLAERTGGTYSTLKVQPAELEDSGVYFCASSHKISGWETQYFGPGTRLLVL.

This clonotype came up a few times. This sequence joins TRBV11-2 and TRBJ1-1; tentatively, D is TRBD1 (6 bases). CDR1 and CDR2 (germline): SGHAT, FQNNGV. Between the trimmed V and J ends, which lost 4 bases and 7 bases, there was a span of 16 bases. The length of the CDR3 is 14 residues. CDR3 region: CASSSGGHLVEAFF. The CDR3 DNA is TGTGCCAGCAGCTCGGGGGGACACCTCGTTGAAGCTTTCTTT.

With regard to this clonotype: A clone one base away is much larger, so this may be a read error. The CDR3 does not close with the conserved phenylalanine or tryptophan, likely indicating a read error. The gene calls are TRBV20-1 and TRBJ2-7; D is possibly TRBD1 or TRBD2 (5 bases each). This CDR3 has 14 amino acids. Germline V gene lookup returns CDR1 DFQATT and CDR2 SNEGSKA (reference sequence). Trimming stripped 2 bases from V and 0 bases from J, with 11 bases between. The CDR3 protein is CSARRDGSSYEQYL. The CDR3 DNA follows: TGCAGTGCTAGAAGGGACGGAAGCTCCTACGAGCAGTACCTC.

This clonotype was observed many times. The CDR3 reads CASSLGTAWNTEAFF. CDR3 bases: TGTGCCAGCAGCTTGGGGACAGCTTGGAACACTGAAGCTTTCTTT. This chain joins TRBV5-4 and TRBJ1-1, with D possibly being TRBD1 (6 bases). Germline loops: CDR1 SGHNT, CDR2 YYREEE (reference sequence). V was cut by 0 bases and J by 1 base, with 10 bases left in between. The CDR3 totals 15 residues.

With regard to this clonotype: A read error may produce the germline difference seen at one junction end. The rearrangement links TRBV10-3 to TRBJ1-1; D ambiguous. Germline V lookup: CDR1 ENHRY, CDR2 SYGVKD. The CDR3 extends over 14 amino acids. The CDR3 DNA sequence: TGTGCCAGCAGTTACGAACCACTCGGGACTGAAGCTTTCTTT. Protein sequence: CASSYEPLGTEAFF.

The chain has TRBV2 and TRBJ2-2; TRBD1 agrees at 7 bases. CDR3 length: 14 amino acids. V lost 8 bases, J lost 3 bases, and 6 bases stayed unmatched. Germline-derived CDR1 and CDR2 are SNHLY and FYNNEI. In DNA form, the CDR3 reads TGTGCCAGCGTGAGGACAGGCTACACCGGGGAGCTGTTTTTT. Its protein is CASVRTGYTGELFF. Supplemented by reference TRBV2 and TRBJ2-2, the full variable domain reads EPEVTQTPSHQVTQMGQEVILRCVPISNHLYFYWYRQILGQKVEFLVSFYNNEISEKSEIFDDQFSVERPDGSNFTLKIRSTKLEDSAMYFCASVRTGYTGELFFGEGSRLTVL.